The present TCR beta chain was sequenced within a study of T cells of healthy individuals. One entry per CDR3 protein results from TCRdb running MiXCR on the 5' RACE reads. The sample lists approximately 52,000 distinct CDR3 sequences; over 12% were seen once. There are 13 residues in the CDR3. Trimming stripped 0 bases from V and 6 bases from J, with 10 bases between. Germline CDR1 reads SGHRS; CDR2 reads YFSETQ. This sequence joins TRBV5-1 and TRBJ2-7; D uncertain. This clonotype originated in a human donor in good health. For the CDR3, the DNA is TGCGCCAGCAGCTTGGAGGGCCCCTCCGAGCAGTACTTC. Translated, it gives CASSLEGPSEQYF. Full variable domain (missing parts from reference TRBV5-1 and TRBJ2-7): KAGVTQTPRYLIKTRGQQVTLSCSPISGHRSVSWYQQTPGQGLQFLFEYFSETQRNKGNFPGRFSGRQFSNSRSEMNVSTLELGDSALYLCASSLEGPSEQYFGPGTRLTVT.